This TCR beta chain was sequenced in a study of T cell responses to AZD1222 COVID-19 vaccine (dated by TCRdb to the early 2020s). Notes on the research overall: Because spike-specific TCR depth and breadth did not differ between the two schedules, AZD1222 recipients who got a second dose at roughly 4 weeks were pooled with those who got a second dose at roughly 12 weeks. TCR sequencing was performed for roughly 250 trial participants, of whom about 210 were given two doses of AZD1222 and some 26 were given two doses of MenACWY control vaccine. Trial participants were enrolled into age subgroups of 18-55, 56-69 and 70-plus years, which contained 148, 28 and 57 TCR-sequenced participants, respectively. Broader findings and caveats from the paper: Conclusions about previously exposed vaccinees are limited, since just 6 or 7 AZD1222 recipients were seropositive for SARS-CoV-2 at baseline. The vaccine-associated CD4 TCRs covered the entire spike protein, and the dominant responses fell in regions 160-218 and 743-854. No day 14 peak-response samples were available, so repertoires were characterized only after the peak T cell response. The 56-69-year group was small, and its depth increase did not reach significance, likely because of low power. Epitopes outside the regions mutated in the B.1.351 and B.1.1.7 variants were reportedly recognized by nearly half of the unique spike-specific TCRs. Participants were mostly white British, with more females than males. The authors suggested clonal diversity may have been underestimated. After two AZD1222 doses, spike-specific TCR breadth and depth were significantly higher than at day 0 and than in MenACWY recipients.

In light of the paper, this sample's time point label describes: baseline before first vaccination. Vaccinee samples were obtained from the UK trials COV001 and COV002, which included a single-blind randomized controlled phase 2/3 trial of AZD1222 (ChAdOx1 nCoV-19) in healthy adults. Trial participant PBMC samples were collected at day 0 and day 28 after the second dose for TCRbeta chain sequencing. In the case of this clone: What antigen it recognizes has not been identified. No base quality values were provided; no much bigger clone lies one nucleotide off.

The CDR3 regions of human TCRbeta chains were analyzed by immunosequencing. The paper's data handling went like this. Repertoire TCRs were checked for matches against a reference library of SARS-CoV-2-specific TCRs that had been generated using the MIRA antigen-specificity platform. Breadth was defined as the fraction of unique TCRs that were SARS-CoV-2-associated. Depth was defined as the fraction of total T cells that were SARS-CoV-2-associated. Using the MIRA data, each spike-specific TCR was assigned both to the spike region to which the TCR was reactive and to a CD4 or CD8 class. Log10-transformed breadth and depth values were compared by one-way ANOVA with Sidak's multiple comparisons tests. Drawn from immuneACCESS, this table holds only the in-frame rearrangements with V and J called that TCRdb kept. Clones are partly lost; checked studies trace under half to an unresolved V gene and leave the rest unexplained. That table is the source of V, J and clone size, and D and trimming were worked out from the DNA. The table for this sample lists 150,000 to 200,000 clones; 90% of them were counted only once. Of the sample, around 3% falls within the top ten clones.

This TCR was sampled from an adult in good health. The sequenced sample was peripheral blood, obtained on day 0 of AZD1222 vaccination.

The bases read TGTGCCAGCAGCTTAGGTCGGAGACCCGAGGGGGAAAAACTGTTTTTT. This is translated as CASSLGRRPEGEKLFF. Here the chain combines TRBV11-2 and TRBJ1-4, and perhaps TRBD1 as D gene, on 5 matching bases. The CDR3 contains 16 residues, cysteine and phenylalanine counted. The kept DNA is CDR3 alone, 48 bases in frame from the first base. Trimming removed 1 base from V and 8 bases from J, leaving 17 bases between the germline ends. For CDR1 and CDR2, the germline V gene lists SGHAT and FQNNGV. Extended through the reference TRBV11-2 and TRBJ1-4 proteins, this CDR3 yields the full variable domain: EAGVAQSPRYKIIEKRQSVAFWCNPISGHATLYWYQQILGQGPKLLIQFQNNGVVDDSQLPKDRFSAERLKGVDSTLKIQPAKLEDSAVYLCASSLGRRPEGEKLFFGSGTQLSVL.